Each of the 32 T cell receptor beta chains below was sequenced from the same sample in a study of regulatory T cells in long-lasting Graves disease. Construction of TCR beta libraries relied on iRepertoire HTBI primers and on Arm-PCR targeting CDR3 regions. Each CDR3 protein gets one entry after TCRdb re-called the multiplex PCR reads with MiXCR. The table has around 510,000 distinct CDR3 sequences, around 21% seen once. The time point here: persistent/refractory GD, antithyroid drugs over 5 years with positive TRAb. Extracted RNA from PBMCs served as the source of the TCR library. Sequenced here: peripheral blood mononuclear cells (PBMCs), sampled when the disease was refractory, from a patient treated with antithyroid drugs. These receptors all stem from a female donor with Graves disease.

This rearrangement joins TRBV28 to TRBJ2-3, with 8 bases fitting TRBD2. Germline CDR1 and CDR2: MDHEN and SYDVKM. Germline trimming cut 6 bases from V and 2 bases from J; bases unmatched to any gene: 10. This CDR3 contains 16 residues. CDR3 DNA sequence: TGTGCCAGCAGCCAGATTACTAGCGGCTTCACAGATACGCAGTATTTT. It encodes CASSQITSGFTDTQYF.

The chain couples TRBV20-1 to TRBJ2-5; D gene ambiguous. Deletions cut 4 bases from V and 2 bases from J, with 11 bases between. CDR1 is DFQATT and CDR2 is SNEGSKA in the germline V gene (reference sequence). The CDR3 has 13 amino acids. CDR3: CSATRSYQETQYF. In DNA, the CDR3 is TGCAGTGCTACCCGCAGCTATCAAGAGACCCAGTACTTC.

The gene calls are TRBV7-2 and TRBJ2-1; 13 nucleotides match TRBD2. The trim removed 5 bases at V and 6 bases at J, leaving 7 bases unmatched. The CDR3 is made up of 16 amino acids. Germline-derived CDR1 and CDR2 are SGHTA and FQGNSA. CDR3 nucleotides: TGTGCCAGCAGCGTAGAAGGGACTAGCGGGACCAATGAGCAGTTCTTC. This encodes CASSVEGTSGTNEQFF. The entire variable domain, with the rest obtained from reference TRBV7-2 and TRBJ2-1, is as follows: GAGVSQSPSNKVTEKGKDVELRCDPISGHTALYWYRQSLGQGLEFLIYFQGNSAPDKSGLPSDRFSAERTGGSVSTLTIQRTQQEDSAVYLCASSVEGTSGTNEQFFGPGTRLTVL.

This clonotype has more than one count but fewer than ten. The CDR3 here is CASSLYRDTEAFF. CDR3 nucleotides: TGTGCCAGCAGTTTATACAGGGACACTGAAGCTTTCTTT. The chain joins TRBV12-3 or TRBV12-4 to TRBJ1-1; TRBD1 is a possible D gene (6 bases). This CDR3 region has 13 residues. The V and J ends lost 2 bases and 3 bases respectively, with 7 bases between them.

The chain uses TRBV20-1 and TRBJ2-2, with 9 bases fitting TRBD1. The CDR3 runs to 16 residues. V shed 6 bases and J 1 base; nucleotides not matched to a gene: 9. The V gene's germline CDR1 is DFQATT and CDR2 SNEGSKA (reference sequence). The CDR3 DNA is TGCAGTGCCGGGGACAGGGCGTGGGGGAACACCGGGGAGCTGTTTTTT. This translates into CSAGDRAWGNTGELFF.

This clonotype was found many times. The genes are TRBV27 and TRBJ2-7; 9 nucleotides match TRBD2. With 4 bases clipped from V and 7 bases from J, the junction kept 8 bases outside the gene matches. Germline V lookup: CDR1 MNHEY, CDR2 SMNVEV (reference sequence). The CDR3 sequence is 14 residues long. CDR3 region: CASSSEGLAREQYF. The DNA of the CDR3 is TGTGCCAGCAGTTCCGAGGGACTAGCTCGGGAGCAGTACTTC.

The sample holds a few counts of this clonotype. The V gene is TRBV6-5, the J gene TRBJ1-2, with D possibly TRBD1 on 5 matching bases. The germline CDR1 and CDR2 sequences are MNHEY and SVGAGI. The length of the CDR3 is 14 residues. V was pared by 2 bases and J by 3 bases, with 10 bases between. CDR3 sequence: CASSYNQGHYGYTF. Here the CDR3 DNA reads TGTGCCAGCAGTTACAACCAGGGACACTATGGCTACACCTTC.

This sequence joins TRBV4-1 and TRBJ2-7; TRBD2 agrees at 8 bases. Germline V gene lookup returns CDR1 MGHRA and CDR2 YSYEKL. The CDR3 is 16 residues long. V gave up 4 bases and J gave up 2 bases; unmatched junction bases: 10. The CDR3 here is CASSRSGTSGAYEQYF. DNA of the CDR3: TGCGCCAGCAGCCGCTCGGGGACTAGTGGGGCCTACGAGCAGTACTTC.

In regard to this clonotype: Possible read error: a much larger clone is one base away. This chain joins TRBV7-9 and TRBJ1-2; D unresolved. The germline V and J ends were trimmed by 3 bases and 3 bases, with 14 bases remaining between them. The germline V gene encodes CDR1 SEHNR and CDR2 FQNEAQ (reference sequence). The CDR3 is 15 amino acids. The CDR3 region is CASSFGTWIDYGYTF. The CDR3 coding sequence is TGTGCCAGCAGCTTCGGTACCTGGATCGACTATGGCTACACCTTC.

A few counts support this clonotype. This rearrangement joins TRBV28 to TRBJ2-1; 9 bases match TRBD2. The CDR3 runs 18 residues. Trimming cost V 5 bases and J 3 bases; bases outside gene matches: 14. Looked up from germline, CDR1 is MDHEN and CDR2 is SYDVKM. The CDR3 nucleotides are TGTGCCAGCAGTCCGGGGGCAGGGCTAGCGGGGATCTACAATGAGCAGTTCTTC. Translation gives CASSPGAGLAGIYNEQFF.

This rearrangement joins TRBV3-1 to TRBJ2-3; D not certain. Per germline, CDR1 LGHDT and CDR2 YNNKEL (reference sequence). The CDR3 extends over 13 amino acids. Trimming left V 2 bases short and J 6 bases short, with 9 bases between. The DNA of the CDR3 is TGTGCCAGCAGCCAACTATCTTTTGATACGCAGTATTTT. Translated, it gives CASSQLSFDTQYF.

Many counts were recorded for this clonotype. The rearrangement links TRBV30 to TRBJ1-1; D is ambiguous. The CDR3 is 12 amino acids. Germline values: CDR1 GTSNPN, CDR2 SVGIG (reference sequence). V was trimmed by 5 bases and J by 6 bases, leaving 13 bases between them. The CDR3 is CAWAGFAPEAFF. The CDR3 DNA sequence: TGTGCCTGGGCCGGTTTTGCCCCTGAAGCTTTCTTT.

The sample holds many counts of this clonotype. The chain uses TRBV6-1 and TRBJ2-7; tentative D call: TRBD2 (6 bases). This CDR3 comprises 18 residues. Trimming pared 0 bases from V and 0 bases from J, leaving 18 bases between. Germline CDR1 is MNHNS and CDR2 is SASEGT. The CDR3 DNA reads TGTGCCAGCAGTGAAGCTAACGGGCTAGCGCTGAGCTCCTACGAGCAGTACTTC. The encoded protein is CASSEANGLALSSYEQYF.

The table lists this clonotype with many counts. The rearrangement joins TRBV5-1 to TRBJ1-1; a possible D gene is TRBD1 (5 bases). CDR1 and CDR2 (germline): SGHRS, YFSETQ. V was clipped by 2 bases and J by 4 bases, with 12 bases between them. The CDR3 is 14 amino acids. CDR3 nucleotide sequence: TGCGCCAGCAGCTTCTTTGGGGGAGGCACTGAAGCTTTCTTT. Its protein product is CASSFFGGGTEAFF.

This clonotype has just a few counts. The junction and the germline gene differ at one end; a read error may be behind it. The chain couples TRBV5-1 to TRBJ2-7; the match to TRBD2 covers 7 bases. In germline, CDR1 is SGHRS, CDR2 YFSETQ. This CDR3 is 12 amino acids long. CDR3 region: CASSLRGEGLDF. The CDR3 DNA reads TGCGCCAGCAGCTTGAGAGGGGAGGGATTAGACTTC.

This chain links TRBV6-2 or TRBV6-3 with TRBJ1-6, with 7 bases fitting TRBD1. The CDR3 loop spans 18 amino acids. After removal of 6 bases from V and 6 bases from J, the junction contained 17 bases not matched to a gene. Germline CDR1 and CDR2: MNHEY and SVGEGT. The CDR3 DNA is TGTGCCAGCAGCCCGAACCAGAAACAGGGGTATGGTAATTCACCCCTCCACTTT. Its protein is CASSPNQKQGYGNSPLHF.

This clonotype has ten or more counts. This chain joins TRBV14 and TRBJ1-3; D not resolved. Trimming stripped 3 bases from V and 1 base from J, with 4 bases between. Per germline, CDR1 SGHDN and CDR2 FVKESK. The CDR3 sequence is 13 residues long. The CDR3 sequence is CASSQVSGNTIYF. The CDR3 DNA is TGTGCCAGCAGCCAGGTGTCTGGAAACACCATATATTTT.

The J gene is TRBJ2-7, the V gene TRBV6-1; possibly TRBD1 or TRBD2 for D (5 bases each). The CDR3 covers 15 residues. The germline CDR1 and CDR2 sequences are MNHNS and SASEGT. V lost 4 bases and J 3 bases, leaving 16 bases between the germline ends. CDR3 region: CASSATGSGSYEQYF. The CDR3 DNA reads TGTGCCAGCAGTGCCACAGGATCGGGAAGCTACGAGCAGTACTTC.

This clonotype was observed at least ten times. The chain uses TRBV12-3 or TRBV12-4 and TRBJ2-7; D perhaps matches TRBD2 (5 bases). The CDR3 loop spans 14 amino acids. V lost 6 bases to trimming and J lost 3 bases, with 15 bases between them. CDR3 sequence: CASRIGSGLYEQYF. The CDR3 region has the DNA TGTGCCAGCAGAATAGGGAGCGGACTCTACGAGCAGTACTTC.

This clonotype has a count of ten or more. The chain links TRBV7-2 to TRBJ1-6; D gene uncertain. V lost 0 bases and J lost 7, with 10 bases in between. CDR1 is SGHTA, CDR2 FQGNSA, per germline. CDR3 length: 15 amino acids. The CDR3 DNA follows: TGTGCCAGCAGCTTAGCGCGGGGAGTCAATTCACCCCTCCACTTT. It is translated as CASSLARGVNSPLHF.

The chain employs TRBV7-9 and TRBJ1-5; a weak D match, TRBD1 (6 bases). This CDR3 contains 15 residues. Looked up from germline, CDR1 is SEHNR and CDR2 is FQNEAQ (reference sequence). Trimming cost V 3 bases and J 7 bases, with 16 bases left between them. The CDR3 is CASSFSDRIGQPQHF. CDR3 nucleotide sequence: TGTGCCAGCAGCTTTTCCGACAGGATAGGACAGCCCCAGCATTTT.

This clonotype was counted at least ten times. This chain joins TRBV28 and TRBJ2-7; 13 bases are a match to TRBD2. Trimming took 3 bases from V and 1 from J; bases not matched to a gene: 3. Looked up from germline, CDR1 is MDHEN and CDR2 is SYDVKM. This CDR3 comprises 16 residues. The CDR3 DNA reads as TGTGCCAGCAGTTTCCCGACTAGCGGGAGGTCCTACGAGCAGTACTTC. This translates into CASSFPTSGRSYEQYF.

This clonotype was picked up many times. The chain has TRBV7-3 and TRBJ2-4; D is unresolved. This CDR3 region has 10 residues. Germline V gene sequence: CDR1 SGHTA, CDR2 FQGTGA. Trimming stripped 3 bases from V and 7 bases from J, with 1 base between. Here the CDR3 DNA reads TGTGCCAGCAGCTTTAACATTCAGTACTTC. This translates into CASSFNIQYF.

At least ten counts were recorded for this clonotype. The chain couples TRBV6-1 to TRBJ1-2, with D perhaps TRBD1 (6 bases). CDR1 MNHNS and CDR2 SASEGT come from the germline V gene. This CDR3 comprises 13 residues. V gave up 7 bases and J gave up 0 bases, with 9 bases separating them. CDR3 coding DNA: TGTGCCAGCAAAGGGGGGACTAACTATGGCTACACCTTC. This encodes CASKGGTNYGYTF.

This clonotype occurred a few times. V usage is TRBV12-3 or TRBV12-4 and J usage is TRBJ2-3, with 7 bases matching TRBD2. This CDR3 region has 16 residues. V shed 3 bases and J 4 bases; nucleotides not matched to a gene: 10. The CDR3 here is CASSFFGVGGSDTQYF. DNA of the CDR3: TGTGCCAGCAGTTTTTTCGGGGTGGGAGGGTCAGATACGCAGTATTTT.

As concerns this clonotype: A single base separates this from a much larger clone, so it may be a read error. The chain is built from TRBV6-5 and TRBJ2-5, with D unresolved. CDR3 size: 13 residues. Looked up from germline, CDR1 is MNHEY and CDR2 is SVGAGI. CDR3 bases: TGTGCCAGCGGTTACTCTCCAGAAGAGACCCAGTACTTC. Residues: CASGYSPEETQYF.

The DNA for the CDR3 is TGTGCCAGCATCCCTGAGGGGCAGGGCACTGAAGCTTTCTTT. As protein: CASIPEGQGTEAFF. This chain links TRBV6-1 with TRBJ1-1; maybe TRBD1 (5 bases). Deletions cut 7 bases from V and 4 bases from J, with 16 bases between. This CDR3 has 14 residues. CDR1 is MNHNS, CDR2 SASEGT, per germline.

This clonotype showed up just a few times. This chain uses TRBV5-6 with TRBJ1-6; D call uncertain. Germline CDR1 reads SGHDT; CDR2 reads YYEEEE. Trimming removed 4 bases at V and 7 bases at J, with 12 bases between. The CDR3 runs 14 residues. This chain's CDR3 is CASSVGLGNSPLHF. DNA of the CDR3: TGTGCCAGCAGCGTCGGTTTGGGCAATTCACCCCTCCACTTT.

In this sample, this clonotype turned up many times. The chain has TRBV27 and TRBJ1-2, with D possibly matching TRBD1 (5 bases). This CDR3 has 12 amino acids. The ends were cut back, 4 bases at V and 7 bases at J, with 10 bases in the middle. Germline CDR1 is MNHEY and CDR2 is SMNVEV (reference sequence). The DNA of the CDR3 is TGTGCCAGCAGTTACGGGGGAACTGGCTACACCTTC. It is translated as CASSYGGTGYTF.

This clonotype appeared many times. This chain links TRBV2 with TRBJ2-1, with TRBD1 identical over 9 bases. Per the germline V gene, CDR1 is SNHLY and CDR2 is FYNNEI. This CDR3 comprises 14 residues. The J segment lost 5 bases and the V segment lost 4 bases, leaving 3 bases of the junction unmatched. Here the CDR3 DNA reads TGTGCCAGCAGTGTGGACAGGGGAGACAATGAGCAGTTCTTC. Residues: CASSVDRGDNEQFF.

This clonotype was observed at least ten times. The chain has TRBV12-3 or TRBV12-4 and TRBJ1-2, with unresolved D. The CDR3 runs 12 residues. V lost 1 base and J 7 bases, leaving 7 bases between the germline ends. In nucleotides, the CDR3 is TGTGCCAGCAGTTTAGGCAGGTTTGGCTACACCTTC. This translates into CASSLGRFGYTF.

J is TRBJ2-3 and V is TRBV24-1; no clear D. This CDR3 has 16 residues. Trimming took off 9 bases at V and 6 bases at J, with 24 bases between the two ends. The germline gives CDR1 KGHDR, CDR2 SFDVKD. As DNA, the CDR3 is TGTGCCACCCCCAGGCCGATCGCTTCCCGACTCGATACGCAGTATTTT. It encodes CATPRPIASRLDTQYF.